The next 31 T cell receptor beta chains were all read from a single sample in a study of beta chain features in type 1 diabetes. cDNA synthesis used the whole RNA isolate, giving expressed TCRB sequences. Produced via immunoSEQ multiplex PCR; TCRdb's table is partial and in-frame only. The table lists more than 150,000 clones, roughly 9% of them singletons, with 2.3% in the top ten. The source material was central memory CD4+ T cells from blood. The receptors were sampled from a woman between 18 and 30 years old in good health.

The CDR3 region has the DNA TGTGCCAGTAGTATAACCGGAGACAGGGGAGCTGGCTACACCTTC. Translating gives CASSITGDRGAGYTF. This chain links TRBV19 with TRBJ1-2, with TRBD1 matching over 8 bases. The V gene end was trimmed by 2 bases and the J gene end by 7 bases; junction bases not matched to a gene: 9. This CDR3 has 15 amino acids. Germline V lookup: CDR1 LNHDA, CDR2 SQIVND (reference sequence).

This clone appeared a few times. The rearrangement links TRBV5-1 to TRBJ1-1; tentative D call: TRBD1 (5 bases). The CDR3 runs to 15 residues. Trimming stripped 7 bases from V and 4 bases from J, with 20 bases between. The germline V gene encodes CDR1 SGHRS and CDR2 YFSETQ. CDR3 DNA: TGCGCCAGCCATAGCGGGGGTTGGGAGGGCACTGAAGCTTTCTTT. It yields the protein CASHSGGWEGTEAFF.

This clone was detected a few times. V is TRBV2 and J is TRBJ2-5; 7 bases map to TRBD2. This CDR3 region has 13 residues. V was clipped by 6 bases and J by 5 bases; unmatched bases: 6. CDR1 SNHLY and CDR2 FYNNEI come from the germline V gene. This chain's CDR3 is CASRRDYRETQYF. CDR3 DNA sequence: TGTGCCAGCAGGAGGGACTATCGGGAGACCCAGTACTTC.

This clone occurred a few times. The DNA for the CDR3 is TGCGCCAGCAGCGTCCCCAGGGGGCAATGGACCGGGGAGCTGTTTTTT. Its translation: CASSVPRGQWTGELFF. V usage is TRBV5-1 and J usage is TRBJ2-2; 8 nucleotides match TRBD1. The CDR3 totals 16 residues. Germline V gene sequence: CDR1 SGHRS, CDR2 YFSETQ. Unmatched junction bases numbered 10, after V lost 4 bases and J lost 5 bases.

This clone came up a few times. Other DNA sequences from this sample encode an identical CDR3 as well. This chain connects TRBV19 to TRBJ2-2; 8 bases are shared with TRBD1. Germline-derived CDR1 and CDR2 are LNHDA and SQIVND (reference sequence). The CDR3 has 14 residues. The V gene end was trimmed by 5 bases and the J gene end by 3 bases; junction bases not matched to a gene: 2. CDR3 loop: CASSVQGDTGELFF. The CDR3 coding sequence is TGTGCCAGTAGTGTACAGGGGGACACCGGGGAGCTGTTTTTT.

The table lists this clone with a few counts. This chain joins TRBV7-2 and TRBJ2-3, with 9 bases matching TRBD2. Germline CDR1 reads SGHTA; CDR2 reads FQGNSA. The CDR3 is 16 residues long. With V trimmed by 7 bases and J by 2 bases, 10 bases remained unmatched. DNA of the CDR3: TGTGCCAGCACCTCGTTTACTAGCGGGTTCACAGATACGCAGTATTTT. Translation: CASTSFTSGFTDTQYF.

CDR3 protein: CASSQRAAGGTDTQYF. The DNA for the CDR3 is TGCGCCAGCAGCCAGAGAGCAGCGGGGGGTACAGATACGCAGTATTTT. The chain joins TRBV4-3 to TRBJ2-3; 9 bases align to TRBD2. The CDR3 length is 16 residues. V gave up 3 bases and J gave up 3 bases; unmatched junction bases: 7. Germline V gene lookup returns CDR1 LGHNA and CDR2 YSLEER.

This chain links TRBV5-6 with TRBJ1-2, with D possibly being TRBD1 (5 bases). The CDR3 covers 13 residues. The germline V gene has CDR1 SGHDT and CDR2 YYEEEE. V lost 4 bases to trimming and J lost 1 base, with 8 bases between them. This chain's CDR3 is CASSRDFNYGYTF. For the CDR3, the DNA is TGTGCCAGCAGCAGGGACTTTAACTATGGCTACACCTTC.

This clone was seen a handful of times. The V call is TRBV7-9, the J call TRBJ1-4, with 11 bases matching TRBD1. This CDR3 region has 15 residues. From germline, CDR1 is SEHNR and CDR2 FQNEAQ (reference sequence). With V trimmed by 5 bases and J by 6 bases, 5 bases remained unmatched. In DNA, the CDR3 is TGTGCCAGCAGCCCGGGACAGGGGGATGATGAAAAACTGTTTTTT. This encodes CASSPGQGDDEKLFF.

There are a few counts of this clone. The CDR3 is CASAASGNQPQHF. CDR3 DNA: TGTGCCAGCGCCGCCTCAGGCAATCAGCCCCAGCATTTT. The chain employs TRBV7-3 and TRBJ1-5; unclear D gene. This CDR3 region has 13 residues. Per the germline V gene, CDR1 is SGHTA and CDR2 is FQGTGA. Trimming took off 8 bases at V and 2 bases at J, with 10 bases between the two ends. The full variable domain, in which reference TRBV7-3 and TRBJ1-5 provide the parts outside the CDR3, is GAGVSQTPSNKVTEKGKYVELRCDPISGHTALYWYRQSLGQGPEFLIYFQGTGAADDSGLPNDRFFAVRPEGSVSTLKIQRTERGDSAVYLCASAASGNQPQHFGDGTRLSIL.

This clone was recorded a few times. V is TRBV7-2 and J is TRBJ2-7; 9 bases map to TRBD2. The CDR3 totals 15 residues. Losses at the gene ends were 4 bases for V and 0 bases for J; bases not matched to a gene: 4. The germline gives CDR1 SGHTA, CDR2 FQGNSA. The CDR3 region is CASSSAGGSSYEQYF. In DNA, the CDR3 is TGTGCCAGCAGCTCAGCGGGAGGCAGCTCCTACGAGCAGTACTTC.

The chain is built from TRBV6-6 and TRBJ1-2; weak D call: TRBD1 (5 bases). The V and J ends lost 4 bases and 3 bases respectively, with 12 bases between them. The CDR3 spans 14 residues. Per the germline V gene, CDR1 is MNHNY and CDR2 is SVGAGI (reference sequence). The CDR3 nucleotides are TGTGCCAGCAGTTTTCAACAGGAATACTATGGCTACACCTTC. It encodes CASSFQQEYYGYTF.

This clone was picked up a small number of times. The J gene is TRBJ1-1, the V gene TRBV7-9; no reliable D call. The CDR3 has 14 residues. Germline assignment: CDR1 SEHNR and CDR2 FQNEAQ (reference sequence). V lost 1 base and J 0 bases, leaving 6 bases between the germline ends. CDR3 amino acids: CASSLGSMNTEAFF. The CDR3 DNA sequence: TGTGCCAGCAGCTTAGGTTCCATGAACACTGAAGCTTTCTTT.

This chain joins TRBV2 and TRBJ2-5, with D maybe TRBD2 (7 bases). Germline V lookup: CDR1 SNHLY, CDR2 FYNNEI. The CDR3 length is 12 residues. The V end was cut by 7 bases, the J end by 7 bases, with 13 bases between. In DNA form, the CDR3 reads TGTGCCAGCACCCTAGGGGGGGGGACCCAGTACTTC. It codes for CASTLGGGTQYF.

The chain recombines TRBV5-6 with TRBJ1-1; no clear D gene. Per germline, CDR1 SGHDT and CDR2 YYEEEE. This CDR3 has 15 residues. Trimming shortened V by 0 bases and J by 1 base, and 10 bases separated the two germline ends. The CDR3 protein is CASSLDAGGNTEAFF. The CDR3 DNA reads TGTGCCAGCAGCTTGGACGCAGGTGGGAACACTGAAGCTTTCTTT.

The table lists this clone with a few counts. The rearrangement joins TRBV11-3 to TRBJ2-3, with D perhaps TRBD1 (6 bases). The CDR3 covers 15 residues. Trimming removed 5 bases from V and 0 bases from J, with 12 bases in between. Germline assignment: CDR1 SGHNT and CDR2 YENEEA. This CDR3 reads CASSGDTESTDTQYF. The CDR3 coding sequence is TGTGCCAGCAGCGGGGACACTGAAAGCACAGATACGCAGTATTTT.

The chain recombines TRBV5-1 with TRBJ2-2, with D unclear. The CDR3 loop spans 16 amino acids. CDR1 and CDR2 (germline): SGHRS, YFSETQ. V shed 1 base and J shed 5 bases, with 15 bases lying between them. The CDR3 DNA reads TGCGCCAGCAGCTTGACACCCGCTACGACAACCGGGGAGCTGTTTTTT. Encoded protein: CASSLTPATTTGELFF.

The genes are TRBV6-5 and TRBJ2-4; TRBD1 agrees at 9 bases. Losses at the gene ends were 6 bases for V and 8 bases for J; bases not matched to a gene: 5. CDR3 length: 13 residues. Germline CDR1 reads MNHEY; CDR2 reads SVGAGI. CDR3 bases: TGTGCCAGCAGCCTCCGACAGGGGGACATTCAGTACTTC. Translation gives CASSLRQGDIQYF.

The chain has TRBV27 and TRBJ2-5; D remains unclear. Trimming cost V 5 bases and J 5 bases, with 12 bases left between them. The germline CDR1 and CDR2 sequences are MNHEY and SMNVEV (reference sequence). The CDR3 spans 13 residues. The CDR3 spells CASSTKYGETQYF. Written as DNA, the CDR3 is TGTGCCAGCAGTACAAAATACGGGGAGACCCAGTACTTC.

The chain combines TRBV5-1 with TRBJ2-5; a possible D gene is TRBD2 (6 bases). Trimming cost V 4 bases and J 4 bases, with 14 bases left between them. The CDR3 length is 14 residues. CDR1 and CDR2 (germline): SGHRS, YFSETQ. The CDR3 DNA follows: TGCGCCAGCAGCCGACGACTGGAGGGAGAGACCCAGTACTTC. As protein: CASSRRLEGETQYF.

This clone was picked up a small number of times. V and J are TRBV2 and TRBJ2-3; 7 bases are a match to TRBD2. The J segment lost 7 bases and the V segment lost 3 bases, leaving 10 bases of the junction unmatched. Per germline, CDR1 SNHLY and CDR2 FYNNEI. The CDR3 covers 15 residues. CDR3 DNA sequence: TGTGCCAGCAGTGATGAAGCGCGGGGAGGGAATACGCAGTATTTT. Its protein product is CASSDEARGGNTQYF.

The gene calls are TRBV7-6 and TRBJ1-1; maybe TRBD1 (5 bases). V was cut by 3 bases and J by 6 bases, with 11 bases left in between. CDR1 is SGHVS, CDR2 FNYEAQ, per germline. The CDR3 has 13 amino acids. CDR3 residues: CASSFGGTSEAFF. The CDR3 bases are TGTGCCAGCAGCTTTGGGGGGACGTCTGAAGCTTTCTTT.

The J gene is TRBJ2-1, the V gene TRBV30; 8 nucleotides agree with TRBD1. Losses at the gene ends were 1 base for V and 12 bases for J; bases not matched to a gene: 5. Germline loops: CDR1 GTSNPN, CDR2 SVGIG (reference sequence). The CDR3 is 12 residues long. The CDR3 nucleotides are TGTGCCTGGAGTGAAAGGGACAGGACGCAGTTCTTC. The encoded protein is CAWSERDRTQFF.

In its sample, this clone was seen a few times. The J gene is TRBJ2-1, the V gene TRBV12-5, with D maybe TRBD1 (6 bases). Germline CDR1 reads LGHNT; CDR2 reads FRNRAP. V lost 5 bases and J 7 bases, leaving 15 bases between the germline ends. The CDR3 is 14 amino acids. The CDR3 coding sequence is TGTGCTAGTGGTCCGGGACACATGGAGAATGAGCAGTTCTTC. Translation: CASGPGHMENEQFF.

This clone has ten or more counts. The chain links TRBV13 to TRBJ2-3, with D unresolved. Germline V lookup: CDR1 PRHDT, CDR2 FYEKMQ (reference sequence). V dropped 0 bases and J dropped 2 bases, with 6 bases sitting between them. The CDR3 is 14 residues long. CDR3 in amino acids: CASSLGELTDTQYF. The CDR3 coding sequence is TGTGCCAGCAGCTTAGGGGAGCTCACAGATACGCAGTATTTT.

This clone was observed a handful of times. V usage is TRBV30 and J usage is TRBJ2-1; no clear D. V gave up 4 bases and J gave up 13 bases, with 14 bases separating them. Germline V CDR1 and CDR2: GTSNPN, SVGIG (reference sequence). This CDR3 is 11 amino acids long. The DNA for the CDR3 is TGTGCCTGGACCATCGCGCGGCTACAGTTCTTC. It specifies CAWTIARLQFF.

CDR3: CASNSGQGSYEQYF. For the CDR3, the DNA is TGTGCCAGTAACTCGGGACAGGGAAGCTACGAGCAGTACTTC. The V call is TRBV19, the J call TRBJ2-7; TRBD1 agrees at 9 bases. J lost 3 bases, V lost 7 bases, and 7 bases had no gene match. Germline CDR1 is LNHDA and CDR2 is SQIVND (reference sequence). CDR3 size: 14 residues. Looking up the rest from reference TRBV19 and TRBJ2-7 gives the full variable domain: DGGITQSPKYLFRKEGQNVTLSCEQNLNHDAMYWYRQDPGQGLRLIYYSQIVNDFQKGDIAEGYSVSREKKESFPLTVTSAQKNPTAFYLCASNSGQGSYEQYFGPGTRLTVT.

This chain joins TRBV7-9 and TRBJ2-1; D unclear. Trimming took off 5 bases at V and 2 bases at J, with 13 bases between the two ends. Germline loops: CDR1 SEHNR, CDR2 FQNEAQ (reference sequence). The length of the CDR3 is 15 residues. This chain's CDR3 is CASSAIVEPYNEQFF. In DNA, the CDR3 is TGTGCCAGCAGCGCCATAGTAGAGCCCTACAATGAGCAGTTCTTC.

This clone has ten or more counts. The same CDR3 is also encoded by other DNA sequences in this sample. The rearrangement uses TRBV29-1 and TRBJ1-1; TRBD1 matches 8 bases. Trimming cost V 7 bases and J 8 bases; bases outside gene matches: 6. This CDR3 has 11 amino acids. Germline V CDR1 and CDR2: SQVTM, ANQGSEA. The DNA for the CDR3 is TGCAGCGCGTACAGGGGGGGAGAAGCTTTCTTT. This codes for CSAYRGGEAFF.

A few counts support this clone. The chain is built from TRBV2 and TRBJ2-6, with D perhaps TRBD1 (6 bases). The CDR3 length is 16 residues. The germline CDR1 and CDR2 sequences are SNHLY and FYNNEI. V lost 1 base and J 2 bases, leaving 9 bases between the germline ends. CDR3 DNA sequence: TGTGCCAGCAGTGAAGGATGGGGGCCTGGGGCCAACGTCCTGACTTTC. Translating gives CASSEGWGPGANVLTF.

This chain's CDR3 is CASSGGQVPGELFF. The DNA of the CDR3 is TGTGCCAGCAGTGGTGGACAGGTACCCGGGGAGCTGTTTTTT. The chain has TRBV25-1 and TRBJ2-2; 7 bases agree with TRBD1. This CDR3 region has 14 residues. Germline-derived CDR1 and CDR2 are MGHDK and SYGVNS. The V segment lost 4 bases and the J segment 6 bases; nucleotides outside the gene matches: 5.